Below are 2 T cell receptor beta chains sequenced from a single sample in a study of blood T cells in healthy people across ages. A second roughly 6 to 11 cycle PCR used barcoded and J-beta primers. TCRdb re-analysed the 5' RACE reads in MiXCR, keeping a single row per CDR3 protein. The sample consists of 790,000 or so distinct CDR3 sequences, just over 55% of them appearing once. What was sequenced was blood. The receptors here all came from a man aged 35 to 55 in good health.

This clonotype occurred a few times. In DNA, the CDR3 is TGTGCCAGCCAGATTTCGTTGGCTGAGCAGTTCTTC. As protein: CASQISLAEQFF. The chain employs TRBV6-7 and TRBJ2-1; D is uncertain. TRBV6-7 is an ORF, and what it does is uncertain. The CDR3 sequence is 12 residues long. V was clipped by 8 bases and J by 9 bases, with 14 bases between them.

To note about this clonotype: Since a much larger clone is just one base distant, this may be a read error. The chain couples TRBV6-2 or TRBV6-3 to TRBJ2-7, with TRBD1 matching over 9 bases. The CDR3 is 13 residues long. The V gene's germline CDR1 is MNHEY and CDR2 SVGEGT. J gave up 7 bases and V 5 bases, and 6 bases lay outside the gene matches. CDR3 nucleotides: TGTGCCAGCAGTCCCAACAGGGGGCTTGAGCAGTACTTC. Translating gives CASSPNRGLEQYF.